These 19 T cell receptor beta chains were all obtained from the same sample, sequenced in a study of OX40 agonist ivuxolimab in advanced cancers. Data came from immunoSEQ multiplex PCR; TCRdb stores just in-frame clones and leaves some out. The data hold 40,000 to 45,000 clones, with approximately 90% observed a single time. The input for sequencing was CD4+ or CD8+ T cells sorted from blood, taken in a trial of the OX40 agonist ivuxolimab. The receptor source for this set is an adult with an advanced solid tumor such as melanoma, head and neck, liver or kidney cancer.

The rearrangement uses TRBV21-1 and TRBJ1-5. TRBV21-1 counts as a pseudogene. This CDR3 is 15 amino acids long. The CDR3 region is CASTSPGVSNQPQHF. CDR3 coding DNA: TGTGCCAGCACCTCCCCTGGGGTTAGCAATCAGCCCCAGCATTTT.

The V gene is TRBV15, the J gene TRBJ2-2; D is perhaps TRBD2 (5 bases). Trimming shortened V by 5 bases and J by 3 bases, and 7 bases separated the two germline ends. The CDR3 length is 13 residues. From germline, CDR1 is LNHNV and CDR2 YYDKDF (reference sequence). CDR3 nucleotide sequence: TGTGCCACCAGCCCCGGGGACACCGGGGAGCTGTTTTTT. Its protein product is CATSPGDTGELFF.

The chain uses TRBV10-2 and TRBJ2-7; D is unresolved. The CDR3 has 13 residues. Germline loops: CDR1 WSHSY, CDR2 SAAADI. V was clipped by 7 bases and J by 0 bases, with 10 bases between them. The CDR3 DNA reads as TGCGCCAGCATTAGCCCGAACTCCTACGAGCAGTACTTC. This gives the protein CASISPNSYEQYF.

The chain employs TRBV4-1 and TRBJ2-1; no clear D. Trimming removed 3 bases from V and 4 bases from J, with 1 base in between. The CDR3 has 11 residues. Germline V gene sequence: CDR1 MGHRA, CDR2 YSYEKL. For the CDR3, the DNA is TGCGCCAGCAGCCAGTACAATGAGCAGTTCTTC. Translated: CASSQYNEQFF.

The V call is TRBV28, the J call TRBJ1-2; D gene unclear. Trimming took off 6 bases at V and 8 bases at J, with 13 bases between the two ends. CDR3 length equals 12 residues. The germline gives CDR1 MDHEN, CDR2 SYDVKM. CDR3 loop: CASSRPQGGYTF. The CDR3 DNA follows: TGTGCCAGCAGCCGCCCGCAAGGCGGCTACACCTTC.

As to this clone: One junction end does not reproduce the germline sequence, and a read error may be involved. The chain links TRBV7-7 to TRBJ2-5, with D unresolved. The CDR3 extends over 14 amino acids. Germline V gene data show CDR1 as SSHAT and CDR2 as FNYEAQ (reference sequence). As DNA, the CDR3 is TGTGCTAGCAGCCCTACACTCTCTCAAGAGACCCAGTACTTC. Encoded protein: CASSPTLSQETQYF.

The rearrangement joins TRBV11-2 to TRBJ2-7; 9 positions agree with TRBD2. Germline lookup yields CDR1 SGHAT and CDR2 FQNNGV. CDR3 length: 17 amino acids. The junction had 11 bases not matched to a gene; V was cut back by 5 bases and J by 0 bases. The CDR3 nucleotides are TGTGCCAGCAGCCTTACCCGGACTAGCGCAAACTCCTACGAGCAGTACTTC. Its translation: CASSLTRTSANSYEQYF.

V usage is TRBV15 and J usage is TRBJ2-5, with TRBD2 matching over 12 bases. The junction had 16 bases not matched to a gene; V was cut back by 3 bases and J by 11 bases. CDR3 length: 17 residues. CDR1 LNHNV and CDR2 YYDKDF come from the germline V gene (reference sequence). The DNA for the CDR3 is TGTGCCACCAGCAGCCACACCCGACTAGCGGGAGTACGGGAGCAGTACTTC. Residues: CATSSHTRLAGVREQYF.

J is TRBJ1-2 and V is TRBV19; the D is unclear. Trimming stripped 3 bases from V and 1 base from J, with 6 bases between. Germline-derived CDR1 and CDR2 are LNHDA and SQIVND (reference sequence). There are 13 residues in the CDR3. The CDR3 region has the DNA TGTGCCAGTAGTATGGGCGTTAACTATGGCTACACCTTC. Its protein is CASSMGVNYGYTF.

The rearrangement links TRBV5-4 to TRBJ2-5; TRBD1 is a possible D gene (6 bases). The DNA matches TRBJ2-7 better at its end, which makes the J call doubtful. The CDR3 is 14 amino acids. Germline V CDR1 and CDR2: SGHNT, YYREEE (reference sequence). Written as DNA, the CDR3 is TGTGCCAGCAGCTTGGGTCAGGGGTACTACGAGCAGTACTTC. It encodes CASSLGQGYYEQYF.

The chain joins TRBV5-5 to TRBJ2-1; 8 positions agree with TRBD1. J was trimmed by 10 bases and V by 0 bases; bases with no gene match: 6. Germline V CDR1 and CDR2: SGHKS, YYEKEE (reference sequence). The CDR3 is 14 amino acids. The CDR3 sequence is CASSLEVRGREQFF. CDR3 bases: TGTGCCAGCAGCTTGGAAGTCAGGGGGCGGGAGCAGTTCTTC.

The V gene is TRBV6-6, the J gene TRBJ2-7; the D is unclear. V was shortened by 5 bases and J by 2 bases, with 4 bases between the two germline ends. This CDR3 is 11 amino acids long. Germline V gene lookup returns CDR1 MNHNY and CDR2 SVGAGI (reference sequence). The CDR3 DNA reads as TGTGCCAGCAGTGACCCCTACGAGCAGTACTTC. It specifies CASSDPYEQYF.

CDR3 nucleotides: TGTGCCAGCAGCGTCGGGACTAGCGGGAGCCAGTATTTT. It encodes CASSVGTSGSQYF. The rearrangement uses TRBV7-3 and TRBJ2-3; 14 nucleotides line up with TRBD2. Germline V gives CDR1 SGHTA, CDR2 FQGTGA. The CDR3 length is 13 residues. V lost 5 bases and J lost 12; bases outside the gene matches: 4.

This chain connects TRBV10-2 to TRBJ2-7; possible D gene TRBD1, 5 bases. Germline assignment: CDR1 WSHSY and CDR2 SAAADI. The CDR3 length is 14 residues. V was clipped by 6 bases and J by 2 bases, with 14 bases between them. CDR3 amino acids: CASRVAGSTYEQYF. CDR3 DNA: TGCGCCAGCAGGGTGGCAGGGTCGACCTACGAGCAGTACTTC.

This rearrangement joins TRBV28 to TRBJ1-2, with 9 bases lining up with TRBD1. The CDR3 consists of 15 residues. Germline V gene sequence: CDR1 MDHEN, CDR2 SYDVKM. V lost 4 bases and J lost 4; bases outside the gene matches: 7. The CDR3 sequence is CASSSGTGNIYGYTF. The CDR3 nucleotides read TGTGCCAGCAGTTCCGGGACAGGGAACATCTATGGCTACACCTTC.

This clone has just a few counts. The V call is TRBV27, the J call TRBJ1-2; weak D call: TRBD1 (5 bases). The CDR3 has 12 residues. Germline loops: CDR1 MNHEY, CDR2 SMNVEV (reference sequence). The germline V and J ends were trimmed by 2 bases and 8 bases, with 9 bases remaining between them. The CDR3 spells CASSLGGMGYTF. CDR3 DNA: TGTGCCAGCAGTTTAGGGGGAATGGGCTACACCTTC.

V usage is TRBV7-9 and J usage is TRBJ2-2; D may correspond to TRBD1 or TRBD2 (5 bases each). Germline lookup yields CDR1 SEHNR and CDR2 FQNEAQ (reference sequence). Trimming removed 1 base from V and 5 bases from J, with 14 bases in between. The CDR3 totals 16 residues. Here the CDR3 reads CASSLGGAGMTGELFF. The CDR3 coding sequence is TGTGCCAGCAGCTTAGGAGGGGCAGGGATGACCGGGGAGCTGTTTTTT.

This sequence joins TRBV6-1 and TRBJ1-5; a possible D gene is TRBD1 (6 bases). Germline CDR1 MNHNS, CDR2 SASEGT. The ends were cut back, 6 bases at V and 5 bases at J, with 8 bases in the middle. The CDR3 is made up of 12 amino acids. DNA for the CDR3: TGTGCCAGCAGGGACAGCTATCAGCCCCAGCATTTT. The encoded protein is CASRDSYQPQHF.

The CDR3 nucleotides read TGCGCCAGCAGCCCCGGGTCGGTGGCCTCCGAGCAGTACTTC. Translated: CASSPGSVASEQYF. V is TRBV10-1 and J is TRBJ2-7; D is uncertain. V lost 6 bases and J lost 6, with 18 bases in between. The CDR3 is 14 residues long. Germline values: CDR1 WNHNN, CDR2 SYGVQD (reference sequence).